These 30 T cell receptor beta chains were all obtained from the same sample, sequenced in a study of cytomegalovirus exposure and HLA in healthy donors. PCR amplification relied on 60 Vbeta primers (plus 13 Jbeta primers). Sequencing used immunoSEQ multiplex PCR; TCRdb keeps in-frame clones, though not all of them. In the table there are about 180,000 clones, around four fifths of which are singletons. Sequencing used PBMCs. The receptors derive from a boy younger than 10 in good health and CMV-seronegative.

V gene TRBV7-8 combines with J gene TRBJ1-5; TRBD1 might be the D (5 bases). This CDR3 is built from 14 residues. Germline V gives CDR1 SGHVS, CDR2 FQNEAQ. V was cut by 2 bases and J by 4 bases, with 9 bases left in between. Here the CDR3 reads CASSLSGVNQPQHF. The CDR3 DNA is TGTGCCAGCAGCTTATCGGGGGTAAATCAGCCCCAGCATTTT.

The rearrangement uses TRBV4-3 and TRBJ2-2, with D possibly being TRBD2 (6 bases). Germline V gene sequence: CDR1 LGHNA, CDR2 YSLEER. Trimming stripped 0 bases from V and 5 bases from J, with 13 bases between. This CDR3 is 16 amino acids long. CDR3 sequence (DNA): TGCGCCAGCAGCCAAGACCTGGGCGGAGGGACCGGGGAGCTGTTTTTT. It is translated as CASSQDLGGGTGELFF.

The chain has TRBV5-1 and TRBJ2-3; 7 bases are a match to TRBD1. From germline, CDR1 is SGHRS and CDR2 YFSETQ. The CDR3 is made up of 15 amino acids. V was pared by 4 bases and J by 0 bases, with 5 bases of the junction left unmatched. The CDR3 nucleotides read TGCGCCAGCAGCCCTTGGACAGGTAGCACAGATACGCAGTATTTT. It encodes CASSPWTGSTDTQYF.

The chain joins TRBV5-6 to TRBJ1-3; 8 bases line up with TRBD1. This CDR3 region has 14 residues. Trimming cost V 8 bases and J 1 base; bases outside gene matches: 5. The V gene's germline CDR1 is SGHDT and CDR2 YYEEEE. CDR3 nucleotides: TGTGCCAGTAGACAGGGGAGTTCTGGAAACACCATATATTTT. Translated: CASRQGSSGNTIYF. Variable domain in full (rest from reference TRBV5-6 and TRBJ1-3): DAGVTQSPTHLIKTRGQQVTLRCSPKSGHDTVSWYQQALGQGPQFIFQYYEEEERQRGNFPDRFSGHQFPNYSSELNVNALLLGDSALYLCASRQGSSGNTIYFGEGSWLTVV.

This chain uses TRBV7-9 with TRBJ2-5, with D tentatively TRBD2 (6 bases). Looked up from germline, CDR1 is SEHNR and CDR2 is FQNEAQ (reference sequence). Trimming removed 4 bases at V and 5 bases at J, with 8 bases between. This CDR3 is built from 12 residues. In DNA form, the CDR3 reads TGTGCCAGCAGCTCAGGGAGGGAGACCCAGTACTTC. The encoded protein is CASSSGRETQYF.

The rearrangement joins TRBV4-3 to TRBJ2-7; unclear D gene. CDR3 length: 14 residues. Looked up from germline, CDR1 is LGHNA and CDR2 is YSLEER. The V end lost 1 base, the J end lost 3 bases, and 10 bases lay between the germline ends. The CDR3 protein is CASSQAAGRYEQYF. CDR3 coding DNA: TGCGCCAGCAGCCAAGCGGCAGGCCGCTACGAGCAGTACTTC.

The chain uses TRBV5-1 and TRBJ2-3, with D perhaps matching TRBD1 (6 bases). V lost 3 bases and J 0 bases, leaving 20 bases between the germline ends. The CDR3 runs to 18 residues. Germline CDR1 and CDR2: SGHRS and YFSETQ. The CDR3 loop reads CASSSALGTPISTDTQYF. In DNA form, the CDR3 reads TGCGCCAGCAGCTCCGCCTTGGGGACACCCATTAGCACAGATACGCAGTATTTT.

The chain has TRBV27 and TRBJ2-7; D is possibly TRBD2 (6 bases). Trimming took off 3 bases at V and 0 bases at J, with 12 bases between the two ends. This CDR3 spans 15 amino acids. Germline V CDR1 and CDR2: MNHEY, SMNVEV (reference sequence). The CDR3 DNA reads as TGTGCCAGCAGTTTTCGTAGGGACTTCTCCTACGAGCAGTACTTC. This encodes CASSFRRDFSYEQYF.

This clone turned up a few times. The chain couples TRBV19 to TRBJ2-5; D is possibly TRBD2 (6 bases). The CDR3 spans 12 residues. The V end was cut by 8 bases, the J end by 5 bases, with 12 bases between. Germline V gives CDR1 LNHDA, CDR2 SQIVND (reference sequence). The CDR3 DNA sequence: TGTGCCAGTCGACAGAGCGGGGAGACCCAGTACTTC. As protein: CASRQSGETQYF.

This clone was found once. J is TRBJ1-3 and V is TRBV7-2, with D unclear. With 5 bases removed from V and 0 bases from J, the gap between germline ends came to 17 bases. Germline CDR1 and CDR2: SGHTA and FQGNSA. The CDR3 extends over 17 amino acids. CDR3 sequence reads: CASSLPRGGSSGNTIYF. For the CDR3, the DNA is TGTGCCAGCAGCCTCCCCCGAGGCGGAAGCTCTGGAAACACCATATATTTT. The whole variable domain, filled in from reference TRBV7-2 and TRBJ1-3, reads GAGVSQSPSNKVTEKGKDVELRCDPISGHTALYWYRQSLGQGLEFLIYFQGNSAPDKSGLPSDRFSAERTGGSVSTLTIQRTQQEDSAVYLCASSLPRGGSSGNTIYFGEGSWLTVV.

CDR3 nucleotides: TGCGCCAGCAGGGACTCTCGGGATACGCAGTATTTT. Amino acid sequence: CASRDSRDTQYF. The chain links TRBV10-2 to TRBJ2-3; a possible D gene is TRBD2 (5 bases). V shed 6 bases and J shed 6 bases, with 10 bases lying between them. The CDR3 is 12 amino acids. The germline V gene encodes CDR1 WSHSY and CDR2 SAAADI.

This clone was picked up a small number of times. This sequence joins TRBV5-6 and TRBJ1-1, with TRBD1 matching 10 bases. This CDR3 is built from 15 residues. Germline CDR1 SGHDT, CDR2 YYEEEE. V gave up 0 bases and J gave up 7 bases; unmatched junction bases: 6. In DNA, the CDR3 is TGTGCCAGCAGCTTGGGGGGACAGGGGAAAAATGAAGCTTTCTTT. It specifies CASSLGGQGKNEAFF.

The CDR3 reads CATSRGAGSTYEQYF. CDR3 nucleotide sequence: TGTGCCACCAGCAGAGGGGCAGGGTCGACCTACGAGCAGTACTTC. This chain uses TRBV15 with TRBJ2-7; TRBD1 might be the D (5 bases). This CDR3 has 15 amino acids. Germline V gene data show CDR1 as LNHNV and CDR2 as YYDKDF (reference sequence). V shed 1 base and J shed 2 bases, with 12 bases lying between them.

The chain carries TRBV9 and TRBJ1-2; 8 positions match TRBD1. The CDR3 totals 15 residues. Germline trimming cut 3 bases from V and 10 bases from J; bases unmatched to any gene: 14. Germline CDR1 SGDLS, CDR2 YYNGEE. The CDR3: CASSGRSGGDLDYTF. CDR3 nucleotide sequence: TGTGCCAGCAGCGGGCGATCAGGGGGCGATTTGGACTACACCTTC.

V and J are TRBV5-1 and TRBJ1-4; D is unclear. Germline lookup yields CDR1 SGHRS and CDR2 YFSETQ. V lost 4 bases, J lost 4 bases, and 14 bases lay in between. The CDR3 is made up of 15 amino acids. CDR3 nucleotide sequence: TGCGCCAGCAGCCCAAGACCAGGACTTAATGAAAAACTGTTTTTT. It yields the protein CASSPRPGLNEKLFF.

The J gene is TRBJ1-6, the V gene TRBV6-1, with D perhaps TRBD1 (6 bases). The CDR3 has 16 amino acids. Trimming left V 3 bases short and J 6 bases short, with 15 bases between. Germline V gene data show CDR1 as MNHNS and CDR2 as SASEGT. The DNA for the CDR3 is TGTGCCAGCAGTGATTCCTCGGGCAGGGGTAATTCACCCCTCCACTTT. As protein: CASSDSSGRGNSPLHF.

The DNA of the CDR3 is TGTGCCAGCAGGCAGGGGGCGCTCAGTGTGTCCACTGAAGCTTTCTTT. Protein: CASRQGALSVSTEAFF. J is TRBJ1-1 and V is TRBV7-2; 8 bases fit TRBD1. V dropped 6 bases and J dropped 4; count of bases not matched to a gene: 13. Germline CDR1 reads SGHTA; CDR2 reads FQGNSA. The CDR3 length is 16 residues.

The chain has TRBV4-3 and TRBJ2-7, with 10 nucleotides matching TRBD1. With V trimmed by 1 base and J by 6 bases, 6 bases remained unmatched. Germline lookup yields CDR1 LGHNA and CDR2 YSLEER. The CDR3 extends over 15 amino acids. This chain's CDR3 is CASSQGTGGQAEQYF. DNA of the CDR3: TGCGCCAGCAGCCAAGGGACAGGGGGTCAGGCCGAGCAGTACTTC.

This clone has a handful of counts. V and J are TRBV30 and TRBJ1-2; D not resolved. There are 13 residues in the CDR3. Deletions cut 4 bases from V and 1 base from J, with 10 bases between. Germline V gives CDR1 GTSNPN, CDR2 SVGIG (reference sequence). The CDR3 reads CAWKLALNYGYTF. CDR3 nucleotides: TGTGCCTGGAAGTTGGCCCTTAACTATGGCTACACCTTC.

This sequence joins TRBV5-4 and TRBJ1-1, with D uncertain. Trimming removed 3 bases from V and 8 bases from J, with 11 bases in between. Per the germline V gene, CDR1 is SGHNT and CDR2 is YYREEE (reference sequence). The CDR3 covers 12 residues. The CDR3 loop is CASSSNRVEAFF. The CDR3 DNA reads TGTGCCAGCAGCTCTAACAGAGTCGAAGCTTTCTTT.

Concerning this clone itself: In the same sample, other DNA sequences code for this CDR3. J is TRBJ2-3 and V is TRBV9, with TRBD2 matching over 11 bases. The CDR3 sequence is 16 residues long. The germline gives CDR1 SGDLS, CDR2 YYNGEE. Trimming removed 4 bases from V and 0 bases from J; junction bases left unmatched: 4. CDR3 protein: CASSPGTSGSTDTQYF. CDR3 nucleotide sequence: TGTGCCAGCAGCCCTGGGACTAGCGGTAGCACAGATACGCAGTATTTT.

The V gene is TRBV2, the J gene TRBJ1-6; no firm D call. The CDR3 extends over 15 amino acids. V was pared by 1 base and J by 9 bases, with 13 bases between. Germline CDR1 is SNHLY and CDR2 is FYNNEI. The CDR3 reads CASSEGGASGSPLHF. The DNA for the CDR3 is TGTGCCAGCAGTGAAGGCGGAGCCTCGGGTTCACCCCTCCACTTT.

The CDR3 protein is CASSPGTGKNGTEAFF. As DNA, the CDR3 is TGTGCCAGCAGCCCCGGAACAGGGAAAAACGGGACTGAAGCTTTCTTT. V is TRBV4-2 and J is TRBJ1-1; D possibly corresponds to TRBD1 (6 bases). The CDR3 covers 16 residues. The V gene's germline CDR1 is LGHNA and CDR2 YNFKEQ. Deletions cut 4 bases from V and 5 bases from J, with 20 bases between.

The CDR3 reads CAWSSGGLDTQYF. The CDR3 DNA sequence: TGTGCCTGGAGTTCGGGGGGGCTGGATACGCAGTATTTT. J is TRBJ2-3 and V is TRBV30; TRBD2 matches 8 bases. Germline trimming cut 2 bases from V and 6 bases from J; bases unmatched to any gene: 4. The CDR3 contains 13 residues. The germline V gene has CDR1 GTSNPN and CDR2 SVGIG (reference sequence).

The chain carries TRBV21-1 and TRBJ2-2; the D call of TRBD1 is as the table states it, not checked on the DNA. TRBV21-1 is an annotated pseudogene. The CDR3 spans 14 residues. Here the CDR3 reads CASSNRGNTGELFF. CDR3 bases: TGTGCCAGCAGCAACAGGGGGAACACCGGGGAGCTGTTTTTT.

This clone showed up just once. CDR3: CASSRTSGRANEQFF. CDR3 bases: TGCGCCAGCAGCCGAACTAGCGGGAGGGCCAACGAGCAGTTCTTC. J is TRBJ2-1 and V is TRBV5-1, with 13 positions matching TRBD2. The CDR3 consists of 15 residues. V trimming: 4 bases; J trimming: 10 bases; junction bases outside the gene matches: 8. Germline assignment: CDR1 SGHRS and CDR2 YFSETQ.

The genes are TRBV9 and TRBJ2-3, with D maybe TRBD2 (5 bases). The CDR3 covers 17 residues. The germline gives CDR1 SGDLS, CDR2 YYNGEE. Trimming took off 0 bases at V and 0 bases at J, with 14 bases between the two ends. As DNA, the CDR3 is TGTGCCAGCAGCGTAGGGGAAGGGCGGGCTAGCACAGATACGCAGTATTTT. Translating it yields CASSVGEGRASTDTQYF.

The chain combines TRBV6-4 with TRBJ2-2; D unclear. This CDR3 is built from 11 residues. The V end was cut by 5 bases, the J end by 5 bases, with 3 bases between. CDR1 and CDR2 from the germline V gene are MRHNA and SNTAGT. CDR3 bases: TGTGCCAGCAGTCTTACCGGGGAGCTGTTTTTT. It is translated as CASSLTGELFF.

In this sample, this clone turned up once. The CDR3 DNA sequence: TGTGCCAGCAGTTACTCCTACGGGGGGCAAACTGAAGCTTTCTTT. Its translation is CASSYSYGGQTEAFF. This rearrangement joins TRBV6-5 to TRBJ1-1; D may be TRBD1 (6 bases). The V gene's germline CDR1 is MNHEY and CDR2 SVGAGI. This CDR3 has 15 residues. With 0 bases removed from V and 5 bases from J, the gap between germline ends came to 13 bases.

The chain couples TRBV27 to TRBJ2-3; 7 bases fit TRBD2. Losses at the gene ends were 7 bases for V and 5 bases for J; bases not matched to a gene: 9. CDR1 MNHEY and CDR2 SMNVEV come from the germline V gene (reference sequence). The CDR3 has 14 residues. CDR3 amino acids: CASTSGGPLDTQYF. Written as DNA, the CDR3 is TGTGCCAGCACCTCGGGGGGACCCCTAGATACGCAGTATTTT.